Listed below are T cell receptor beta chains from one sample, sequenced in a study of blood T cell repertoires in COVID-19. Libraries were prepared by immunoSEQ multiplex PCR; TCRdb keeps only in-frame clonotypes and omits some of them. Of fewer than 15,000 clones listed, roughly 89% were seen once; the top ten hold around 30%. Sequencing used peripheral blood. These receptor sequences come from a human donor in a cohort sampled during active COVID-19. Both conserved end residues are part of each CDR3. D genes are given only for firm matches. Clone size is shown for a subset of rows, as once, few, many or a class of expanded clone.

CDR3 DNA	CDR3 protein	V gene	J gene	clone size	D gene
TGTGCCAGCAGTTGGGATAGGGGACTAGCGGTACCCTACGAGCAGTACTTC	CASSWDRGLAVPYEQYF	TRBV28	TRBJ2-7	.	TRBD2
TGTGCCAGCTCACCAGGAGACAGGGAGGATTCCTATGGCTACACCTTC	CASSPGDREDSYGYTF	TRBV18	TRBJ1-2	.	TRBD1
TGTGCCAGCGGATATAGCGGGGTCAACAATGAGCAGTTCTTC	CASGYSGVNNEQFF	TRBV2	TRBJ2-1	.	TRBD2
TGTGCCAGCAGCCGTACGGTACAGAACAGGGAAGGGATCTACGAGCAGTACTTC	CASSRTVQNREGIYEQYF	TRBV5-4	TRBJ2-7	once	.
TGTGCCAGCAGTGTGACCAGGGGGCACACCGGGGAGCTGTTTTTT	CASSVTRGHTGELFF	TRBV28	TRBJ2-2	.	TRBD1
TGTGCCAGCAGCGAGGACTTAACTGGGGCCAACGTCCTGACTTTC	CASSEDLTGANVLTF	TRBV7-3	TRBJ2-6	few	.
TGTGCCAGCAGTGACTCGGCAGGGCCTAATTCACCCCTCCACTTT	CASSDSAGPNSPLHF	TRBV6-4	TRBJ1-6	.	.
TGCGCCAGCAGCCAAGGGACAGGGAGCTACGAGCAGTACTTC	CASSQGTGSYEQYF	TRBV5-1	TRBJ2-7	once	TRBD1
TGTGCCAGCAGTTTATTCGGGACAGGGAATGAAAAACTGTTTTTT	CASSLFGTGNEKLFF	TRBV28	TRBJ1-4	.	TRBD1
TGTGCCAGCAGCCAATTTCGACAGGGCGGTGATACGCAGTATTTT	CASSQFRQGGDTQYF	TRBV3-1/TRBV3-2	TRBJ2-3	.	TRBD1
TGTGCCAGCAGCCAAGATGGAGAAGACAGCCCCTGGGTAACTAATGAAAAACTGTTTTTT	CASSQDGEDSPWVTNEKLFF	TRBV3-1/TRBV3-2	TRBJ1-4	.	.
TGTGCCAGCAGCCAATTTCTAGCGGGGCAGGGAGATACGCAGTATTTT	CASSQFLAGQGDTQYF	TRBV3-1/TRBV3-2	TRBJ2-3	.	TRBD2
TGTGCCAGCAGTTCATCCGGGACTAGCGGGAACTACGAGCAGTACTTC	CASSSSGTSGNYEQYF	TRBV6-2/TRBV6-3	TRBJ2-7	.	TRBD2
TGTGCCAGTAGCAGACAGGGGGCGAGGGAGACCCAGTACTTC	CASSRQGARETQYF	TRBV19	TRBJ2-5	.	TRBD1
TGTGCCAGCAGCTCGGAGGGTAGCACAGATACGCAGTATTTT	CASSSEGSTDTQYF	TRBV9	TRBJ2-3	.	.
TGTGCCAGCCTACAGGGGGCCCTGGACACTGAAGCTTTCTTT	CASLQGALDTEAFF	TRBV10-3	TRBJ1-1	.	TRBD1
TGTGCCAGCAGCCAAGATGACGTAACAGCACTCTATGGCTACACCTTC	CASSQDDVTALYGYTF	TRBV3-1/TRBV3-2	TRBJ1-2	.	.
TGTGCCAGCAGCCCTAGACTAGCAGACCTAACCTACGAGCAGTACTTC	CASSPRLADLTYEQYF	TRBV11-3	TRBJ2-7	.	TRBD2
TGCGCCAGCAGCTCCTTTCCTTCAACCGGGACAGGGAAGGGATCAGAGACCCAGTACTTC	CASSSFPSTGTGKGSETQYF	TRBV5-1	TRBJ2-5	.	TRBD1
TGTGCCAGCAGTTACTCGGGCGAGCAGTACTTC	CASSYSGEQYF	TRBV25-1	TRBJ2-7	.	.
TGTGCCAGCAGCCAAGAACGGGACCAAGAGACCCAGTACTTC	CASSQERDQETQYF	TRBV3-1/TRBV3-2	TRBJ2-5	.	.
TGCGCCAGCAGCCAGAACGAGCGGGGGGGCGGGGAGCTGTTTTTT	CASSQNERGGGELFF	TRBV10-1	TRBJ2-2	.	TRBD2
TGTGCCAGCAGCTTCGCGTCTAGCGGGGCCCGGAATGAGCAGTTCTTC	CASSFASSGARNEQFF	TRBV7-3	TRBJ2-1	.	TRBD2
TGTGCCAGCAGCTTCGTAGGGGGCACGAACACTGAAGCTTTCTTT	CASSFVGGTNTEAFF	TRBV5-6	TRBJ1-1	.	TRBD1
TGTGCCAGTAGTATAGATCTGCGGTCCTCCTACAATGAGCAGTTCTTC	CASSIDLRSSYNEQFF	TRBV19	TRBJ2-1	.	.
TGTGCCAACGACAGGGAGCGCACAGATACGCAGTATTTT	CANDRERTDTQYF	TRBV10-3	TRBJ2-3	.	TRBD1
TGTGCCAGCAGCTACGGACAGGTTGGAAAACTGTTTTTT	CASSYGQVGKLFF	TRBV5-6	TRBJ1-4	once	TRBD1
TGTGCCAGCAGTTTCGGACACACAGATACGCAGTATTTT	CASSFGHTDTQYF	TRBV27	TRBJ2-3	.	.
TGTGCCAGCAGGGGCGGGGATAGTGAGCAGTTCTTC	CASRGGDSEQFF	TRBV12-3/TRBV12-4	TRBJ2-1	.	.
TGTGCCAGCAGCCCCCAACCCGGGTATACTAATGAAAAACTGTTTTTT	CASSPQPGYTNEKLFF	TRBV4-2	TRBJ1-4	.	.
TGTGCCAGCAGCTTAGAAGCTTACGAGCAGTACTTC	CASSLEAYEQYF	TRBV5-4	TRBJ2-7	.	.
TGTGCTAGTGGTTTGACCAACCTACTAGCGGGAGTTTCAGATACGCAGTATTTT	CASGLTNLLAGVSDTQYF	TRBV12-5	TRBJ2-3	once	TRBD2
TGTGCCACCCGACAGGGGAAAGTTTCACCCCTCCACTTT	CATRQGKVSPLHF	TRBV28	TRBJ1-6	.	TRBD1
TGTGCCACCAGCCAAACATTGGGCTTGGGTCAGCCCCAGCATTTT	CATSQTLGLGQPQHF	TRBV15	TRBJ1-5	.	.
TGTGCCAGTAGCCCCCAGGCGGGAGAGCTGTTTTTT	CASSPQAGELFF	TRBV19	TRBJ2-2	.	.
TGTGCCAGCAGTTCGACAGGGGCGACAACTAATGAAAAACTGTTTTTT	CASSSTGATTNEKLFF	TRBV28	TRBJ1-4	.	TRBD1
TGTGCCAGCAGCCAAAGATCGTATCTACTAGCGGGGGGGCGTCGGAACACCGGGGAGCTGTTTTTT	CASSQRSYLLAGGRRNTGELFF	TRBV3-1/TRBV3-2	TRBJ2-2	.	TRBD2
TGTGCCAGCAGCGGACTAGCGGGAGCCTACGAGCAGTACTTC	CASSGLAGAYEQYF	TRBV7-8	TRBJ2-7	.	TRBD2
TGTGCCAGCAGCGTAGCAACTAGCGGACAAGAGACCCAGTACTTC	CASSVATSGQETQYF	TRBV9	TRBJ2-5	.	TRBD2
TGTGCCAGCAGCGTAGAAGGACAAGAAGCTTTCTTT	CASSVEGQEAFF	TRBV9	TRBJ1-1	.	.
TGTGCCAGCAGCTATAACCATTTGGACAGGGGGAGGGCCGGGGAGCTGTTTTTT	CASSYNHLDRGRAGELFF	TRBV9	TRBJ2-2	.	TRBD1
TGTGCCAGCAGTGGGACAGTCCTCAATGAGCAGTTCTTC	CASSGTVLNEQFF	TRBV28	TRBJ2-1	few	TRBD1
TGTGCCAGCTCACCACCTGGGGGGAACTATGGCTACACCTTC	CASSPPGGNYGYTF	TRBV18	TRBJ1-2	.	.
TGTGCCAGCAGCTACCGGGACAGGGGATGGACTGAAGCTTTCTTT	CASSYRDRGWTEAFF	TRBV3-1/TRBV3-2	TRBJ1-1	.	TRBD1
TGTGCCAGCAGCTTACAGCCGGGCGGGGCGAACTATGGCTACACCTTC	CASSLQPGGANYGYTF	TRBV7-2	TRBJ1-2	.	.
TGCGCCAGCAGCGCCGGACAGGGCCAAGAGACCCAGTACTTC	CASSAGQGQETQYF	TRBV5-1	TRBJ2-5	.	TRBD1
TGTGCCACCGGGGCGGGGGTGAACACTGAAGCTTTCTTT	CATGAGVNTEAFF	TRBV27	TRBJ1-1	.	.